These 27 T cell receptor beta chains were sequenced from one sample in a study of CD8 T cells in Susac syndrome (dated by TCRdb to the late 2010s). Library construction relied on the immunoSEQ multiplex PCR assay. RNA was extracted using the RNeasy kit, and roughly 0.45 to 1 ug of the RNA was reverse transcribed with random hexamers. The raw public reads went through TCRdb reprocessing: fastp at Q25, MiXCR clone calling, in-frame beta chains kept. When rows share a CDR3 protein, they turn into one entry using the most common DNA and genes. The sample yields around 170,000 distinct CDR3 sequences; 95% were counted once. Of the sample, 0.16% falls within the top ten clones. Sequenced: CD8+ T cells from PBMCs. These receptors were collected from a human donor with Susac syndrome.

J is TRBJ2-7 and V is TRBV20-1; the match to TRBD2 covers 8 bases. The germline gives CDR1 DFQATT, CDR2 SNEGSKA (reference sequence). The CDR3 sequence is 12 residues long. V lost 5 bases, J lost 3 bases, and 3 bases stayed unmatched. CDR3 amino acids: CSAGGTSYEQYF. Here the CDR3 DNA reads TGCAGTGCTGGAGGGACTAGCTACGAGCAGTACTTC.

The V gene is TRBV20-1, the J gene TRBJ2-1; no definite D call. CDR3 size: 12 residues. Looked up from germline, CDR1 is DFQATT and CDR2 is SNEGSKA (reference sequence). Trimming stripped 3 bases from V and 4 bases from J, with 7 bases between. The CDR3 is CSARTPYNEQFF. The CDR3 coding sequence is TGCAGTGCTAGGACGCCTTACAATGAGCAGTTCTTC.

The chain is built from TRBV12-3 or TRBV12-4 and TRBJ1-1, with D unresolved. The CDR3 covers 15 residues. V dropped 1 base and J dropped 8 bases, with 17 bases sitting between them. CDR3 residues: CASSLEYSNPQEAFF. The DNA for the CDR3 is TGTGCCAGCAGTTTAGAGTACAGTAACCCCCAAGAAGCTTTCTTT.

J is TRBJ2-1 and V is TRBV7-9; 7 nucleotides align to TRBD1. Germline V gene lookup returns CDR1 SEHNR and CDR2 FQNEAQ (reference sequence). This CDR3 is built from 16 residues. V trimming: 5 bases; J trimming: 4 bases; junction bases outside the gene matches: 11. CDR3 loop: CASSLSGTDKYNEQFF. CDR3 nucleotide sequence: TGTGCCAGCAGCCTATCCGGGACAGACAAATACAATGAGCAGTTCTTC.

The chain is built from TRBV7-2 and TRBJ1-5, with no clear D. Germline V gene data show CDR1 as SGHTA and CDR2 as FQGNSA. The CDR3 extends over 15 amino acids. Trimming removed 1 base from V and 2 bases from J, with 9 bases in between. The CDR3 spells CASSLVGYGNQPQHF. DNA of the CDR3: TGTGCCAGCAGCTTAGTCGGGTATGGCAATCAGCCCCAGCATTTT.

This chain joins TRBV4-1 and TRBJ2-1; TRBD1 is a possible D gene (5 bases). The CDR3 loop spans 16 amino acids. The V end was cut by 3 bases, the J end by 7 bases, with 19 bases between. In germline, CDR1 is MGHRA, CDR2 YSYEKL. CDR3 sequence (DNA): TGCGCCAGCAGCCATCCCATATATCAGGGCAAGAATGAGCAGTTCTTC. Its protein is CASSHPIYQGKNEQFF.

CDR3 sequence reads: CASSYSLNGYEQYF. The CDR3 DNA reads TGTGCCAGCAGTTACTCGTTGAACGGATACGAGCAGTACTTC. V gene TRBV6-5 combines with J gene TRBJ2-7, with no clear D. Trimming left V 0 bases short and J 4 bases short, with 10 bases between. Looked up from germline, CDR1 is MNHEY and CDR2 is SVGAGI. There are 14 residues in the CDR3.

J is TRBJ1-2 and V is TRBV10-2; 8 bases are shared with TRBD1. The CDR3 runs to 16 residues. From germline, CDR1 is WSHSY and CDR2 SAAADI. V dropped 2 bases and J dropped 4; count of bases not matched to a gene: 9. The CDR3 region has the DNA TGCGCCAGCAGTGAGGGCGGACAGGGCACACTCTATGGCTACACCTTC. Its translation is CASSEGGQGTLYGYTF.

This chain's CDR3 is CASSYAPTGTIQETQYF. CDR3 sequence (DNA): TGTGCCAGCAGTTACGCACCCACCGGGACGATCCAAGAGACCCAGTACTTC. The chain has TRBV6-5 and TRBJ2-5; D is possibly TRBD1 or TRBD2 (5 bases each). This CDR3 has 17 residues. The V end lost 2 bases, the J end lost 1 base, and 17 bases lay between the germline ends. Germline V gene sequence: CDR1 MNHEY, CDR2 SVGAGI.

This sequence joins TRBV7-9 and TRBJ1-2, with a tentative D call TRBD1 (5 bases). This CDR3 is 14 amino acids long. The V end lost 5 bases, the J end lost 8 bases, and 18 bases lay between the germline ends. CDR1 and CDR2 (germline): SEHNR, FQNEAQ (reference sequence). The CDR3 DNA follows: TGTGCCAGCAGCCGCTCCGGACAAATGGGGGGCTACACCTTC. Translation: CASSRSGQMGGYTF.

This rearrangement joins TRBV7-8 to TRBJ1-1; D is ambiguous. Germline loops: CDR1 SGHVS, CDR2 FQNEAQ. Trimming removed 5 bases at V and 5 bases at J, with 15 bases between. This CDR3 has 14 residues. CDR3 amino acids: CASSPGPWWTEAFF. The CDR3 DNA is TGTGCCAGCAGCCCCGGCCCGTGGTGGACTGAAGCTTTCTTT.

The J gene is TRBJ1-2, the V gene TRBV11-2; D possibly corresponds to TRBD1 (6 bases). CDR3 length: 15 residues. Trimming pared 7 bases from V and 4 bases from J, leaving 19 bases between. Germline CDR1 SGHAT, CDR2 FQNNGV. CDR3 protein: CASTPFRGLTYGYTF. The CDR3 bases are TGTGCCAGCACCCCCTTCAGGGGATTAACCTATGGCTACACCTTC.

The chain joins TRBV9 to TRBJ2-5; D may match TRBD1 or TRBD2 (7 bases each). Germline CDR1 reads SGDLS; CDR2 reads YYNGEE. The V end was cut by 4 bases, the J end by 5 bases, with 12 bases between. The CDR3 runs to 13 residues. CDR3 nucleotide sequence: TGTGCCAGCAGCACCAGGGGGGGGGAGACCCAGTACTTC. Translated: CASSTRGGETQYF.

J is TRBJ2-7 and V is TRBV3-1; TRBD2 aligns across 9 bases. This CDR3 spans 18 amino acids. Germline V lookup: CDR1 LGHDT, CDR2 YNNKEL (reference sequence). The ends lost 0 bases at V and 9 bases at J; junction bases unmatched: 18. CDR3 in amino acids: CASSQDPPGGLALQVQYF. The CDR3 nucleotides are TGTGCCAGCAGCCAAGATCCCCCCGGCGGACTAGCGCTTCAGGTGCAGTACTTC.

This clonotype came up once. This sequence joins TRBV6-5 and TRBJ1-5; D is possibly TRBD1 (6 bases). The CDR3 extends over 15 amino acids. Germline V lookup: CDR1 MNHEY, CDR2 SVGAGI. Trimming cost V 5 bases and J 0 bases, with 11 bases left between them. The CDR3 nucleotides are TGTGCCAGCAGTATTCGACAGGATAGCAATCAGCCCCAGCATTTT. Residues: CASSIRQDSNQPQHF.

The chain recombines TRBV5-1 with TRBJ2-3; the D call may be TRBD1 or TRBD2 (5 bases each). V was trimmed by 1 base and J by 3 bases, leaving 18 bases between them. Germline V gene sequence: CDR1 SGHRS, CDR2 YFSETQ. The CDR3 runs to 17 residues. CDR3 sequence: CASSLTGAVGGTDTQYF. The DNA for the CDR3 is TGCGCCAGCAGCTTGACCGGGGCAGTGGGTGGTACAGATACGCAGTATTTT.

The CDR3 sequence: CASSSGIYYEQYF. The CDR3 DNA is TGTGCCAGCAGCTCCGGGATCTACTACGAGCAGTACTTC. The chain couples TRBV7-2 to TRBJ2-7; maybe TRBD2 (5 bases). Germline assignment: CDR1 SGHTA and CDR2 FQGNSA. The CDR3 is 13 amino acids. V lost 4 bases and J lost 3, with 10 bases in between.

Comments on this clonotype: Sequence at one end of the junction differs from germline and may be a read error. This chain links TRBV13 with TRBJ1-5, with D uncertain. Germline V lookup: CDR1 PRHDT, CDR2 FYEKMQ (reference sequence). This CDR3 has 14 residues. For the CDR3, the DNA is TGTGCCAGCAGCGAAGGGAATAGCAATCAGCACCAGCATTTT. This sequence encodes CASSEGNSNQHQHF.

The chain uses TRBV29-1 and TRBJ2-1; 12 bases match TRBD2. This CDR3 spans 16 amino acids. Germline V gene lookup returns CDR1 SQVTM and CDR2 ANQGSEA. Trimming at V came to 0 bases and at J to 8 bases, leaving 8 bases not matched to a gene. DNA for the CDR3: TGCAGCGTTGAAGATTCACTAGCGGGAGGTATATATGAGCAGTTCTTC. This gives the protein CSVEDSLAGGIYEQFF.

The chain uses TRBV20-1 and TRBJ2-1; possibly TRBD1 for D (6 bases). Germline V gene lookup returns CDR1 DFQATT and CDR2 SNEGSKA (reference sequence). V dropped 3 bases and J dropped 8 bases, with 11 bases sitting between them. The CDR3 runs to 12 residues. DNA for the CDR3: TGCAGTGCTAGTCACAGGGACCATGAGCAGTTCTTC. It encodes CSASHRDHEQFF.

The chain joins TRBV7-6 to TRBJ2-7; TRBD2 aligns across 9 bases. J gave up 2 bases and V 4 bases, and 9 bases lay outside the gene matches. Germline values: CDR1 SGHVS, CDR2 FNYEAQ. CDR3 length: 16 residues. CDR3 sequence reads: CASSSRLAELAYEQYF. The CDR3 region has the DNA TGTGCCAGCAGCTCTAGACTAGCGGAGCTTGCCTACGAGCAGTACTTC.

V and J are TRBV27 and TRBJ1-1; D perhaps matches TRBD1 (6 bases). Germline-derived CDR1 and CDR2 are MNHEY and SMNVEV (reference sequence). Trimming removed 3 bases at V and 4 bases at J, with 12 bases between. The length of the CDR3 is 14 residues. The CDR3 DNA sequence: TGTGCCAGCAGTTTGGACAGTTTGGTCACTGAAGCTTTCTTT. It yields the protein CASSLDSLVTEAFF.

V usage is TRBV7-8 and J usage is TRBJ2-3, with D possibly being TRBD2 (6 bases). The CDR3 is 16 residues long. V was clipped by 5 bases and J by 6 bases, with 21 bases between them. Germline V gene sequence: CDR1 SGHVS, CDR2 FQNEAQ. In nucleotides, the CDR3 is TGTGCCAGCAGCCAACTGTCGGGAGTACCGCGGGATACGCAGTATTTT. The encoded protein is CASSQLSGVPRDTQYF. Based on the CDR3 plus reference TRBV7-8 and TRBJ2-3, the full variable domain is GAGVSQSPRYKVAKRGQDVALRCDPISGHVSLFWYQQALGQGPEFLTYFQNEAQLDKSGLPSDRFFAERPEGSVSTLKIQRTQQEDSAVYLCASSQLSGVPRDTQYFGPGTRLTVL.

The rearrangement links TRBV20-1 to TRBJ2-3, with D unclear. The CDR3 has 14 residues. Germline loops: CDR1 DFQATT, CDR2 SNEGSKA (reference sequence). V lost 1 base and J 2 bases, leaving 10 bases between the germline ends. This CDR3 reads CSARALFDTDTQYF. As DNA, the CDR3 is TGCAGTGCTAGAGCTCTTTTCGACACAGATACGCAGTATTTT.

This chain joins TRBV7-9 and TRBJ1-2; tentatively, D is TRBD1 (5 bases). The V and J ends lost 1 base and 5 bases respectively, with 11 bases between them. Germline values: CDR1 SEHNR, CDR2 FQNEAQ (reference sequence). The CDR3 runs 14 residues. The CDR3 nucleotides are TGTGCCAGCAGCTTAGTACAGGAAGGGTATGGCTACACCTTC. Protein product: CASSLVQEGYGYTF.

This sequence joins TRBV4-1 and TRBJ2-7, with 10 positions matching TRBD2. J was trimmed by 3 bases and V by 4 bases; bases with no gene match: 18. CDR3 length: 19 residues. Germline lookup yields CDR1 MGHRA and CDR2 YSYEKL. CDR3 sequence reads: CASSPQLGSGRPFLYEQYF. The CDR3 DNA follows: TGCGCCAGCAGCCCCCAATTGGGTAGCGGGAGGCCCTTTCTCTACGAGCAGTACTTC.

The rearrangement joins TRBV15 to TRBJ1-3; D is unresolved. The CDR3 has 16 residues. Germline assignment: CDR1 LNHNV and CDR2 YYDKDF (reference sequence). Trimming removed 1 base at V and 0 bases at J, with 10 bases between. DNA of the CDR3: TGTGCCACCAGCAGAGTTAACCGACCCTCTGGAAACACCATATATTTT. Amino acids: CATSRVNRPSGNTIYF.